This TCR beta chain is drawn from a study of technical replicates of blood from a handful of donors. Trimming removed 4 bases from V and 4 bases from J, with 18 bases in between. CDR1 SGHNT and CDR2 YYREEE come from the germline V gene (reference sequence). The CDR3 covers 15 residues. TCRdb keeps only in-frame clones here, not all; method: immunoSEQ multiplex PCR. The sample records about 82,000 clones, just over 95% being singletons. The origin of this receptor is a human donor in good health. The sequenced material came from T cells isolated from PBMCs. V is TRBV5-4 and J is TRBJ2-7; TRBD1 is a possible D gene (6 bases). The CDR3 loop reads CASSPGMTGEYEQYF. CDR3 nucleotide sequence: TGTGCCAGCAGCCCGGGGATGACAGGCGAGTACGAGCAGTACTTC.